This T cell receptor (beta chain) was captured in a study of post-analysis software for immune sequencing data. Included in the TCR beta cDNA libraries were unique molecular identifiers. TCRdb re-called the PCR reads through MiXCR, storing one row per CDR3 protein. Of approximately 570,000 distinct CDR3 sequences in the sample, around 47% were seen once. Specimen: blood. This receptor was taken from a girl aged 5-17 years with multiple sclerosis.

CDR3 coding DNA: TGCGCCAGCAGCTTGGACCTCAATCCGGGAGGCTCCTACGAGCAGTACTTC. It specifies CASSLDLNPGGSYEQYF. This rearrangement joins TRBV5-1 to TRBJ2-7; 7 bases agree with TRBD2. CDR1 SGHRS and CDR2 YFSETQ come from the germline V gene. CDR3 length: 17 residues. The ends lost 0 bases at V and 0 bases at J; junction bases unmatched: 9.